These 19 T cell receptor beta chains share one sample of origin, sequenced in a study of shared T cell receptors in the human thymus. Sequenced by immunoSEQ multiplex PCR; TCRdb stores in-frame clones only, minus some. Here the sample spans roughly 500,000 clones, around three quarters being singletons. These data also featured in a second study, about human thymus T cells.

The sequenced sample was thymocytes. The origin of the receptors is a boy in the first two years of life with a congenital heart defect.

The chain uses TRBV29-1 and TRBJ2-3; tentatively, D is TRBD2 (5 bases). Germline assignment: CDR1 SQVTM and CDR2 ANQGSEA. The CDR3 has 16 amino acids. The V end was cut by 6 bases, the J end by 2 bases, with 21 bases between. The CDR3: CSVSPISATPTDTQYF. The CDR3 DNA follows: TGCAGCGTCTCCCCCATTAGCGCCACTCCCACAGATACGCAGTATTTT.

This chain connects TRBV27 to TRBJ2-7; perhaps TRBD2 as D (5 bases). Germline V gives CDR1 MNHEY, CDR2 SMNVEV (reference sequence). V was pared by 7 bases and J by 3 bases, with 7 bases between. This CDR3 has 11 residues. Written as DNA, the CDR3 is TGTGCCAGCAACGGACTCTACGAGCAGTACTTC. As protein: CASNGLYEQYF.

CDR3 amino acids: CASQGSTNEKLFF. The CDR3 DNA is TGTGCCAGCCAGGGTTCAACTAATGAAAAACTGTTTTTT. V and J are TRBV6-6 and TRBJ1-4; weak D call: TRBD1 (5 bases). Looked up from germline, CDR1 is MNHNY and CDR2 is SVGAGI (reference sequence). This CDR3 has 13 amino acids. Trimming took 8 bases from V and 0 from J, leaving 7 bases between them.

In this sample, this clone turned up once. The chain combines TRBV6-5 with TRBJ2-2; D ambiguous. Looked up from germline, CDR1 is MNHEY and CDR2 is SVGAGI. This CDR3 region has 14 residues. Trimming pared 2 bases from V and 3 bases from J, leaving 7 bases between. Here the CDR3 DNA reads TGTGCCAGCAGTTACGTCTTAGACACCGGGGAGCTGTTTTTT. It yields the protein CASSYVLDTGELFF.

The count of this clone is one. The chain recombines TRBV25-1 with TRBJ2-1, with 7 bases that match TRBD2. This CDR3 region has 17 residues. Germline trimming cut 1 base from V and 6 bases from J; bases unmatched to any gene: 12. Germline CDR1 is MGHDK and CDR2 is SYGVNS. The CDR3 loop reads CASSELSASGAFNEQFF. The CDR3 nucleotides are TGTGCCAGCAGTGAATTGTCGGCTAGCGGTGCCTTCAATGAGCAGTTCTTC.

This chain links TRBV7-2 with TRBJ1-1; D is unclear. The length of the CDR3 is 14 residues. Trimming left V 5 bases short and J 4 bases short, with 14 bases between. Germline values: CDR1 SGHTA, CDR2 FQGNSA. The CDR3 reads CASSPSPRPTEAFF. Here the CDR3 DNA reads TGTGCCAGCAGCCCATCCCCGCGGCCCACTGAAGCTTTCTTT.

The chain links TRBV12-5 to TRBJ2-5; 9 bases line up with TRBD2. The CDR3 totals 16 residues. The V and J ends lost 6 bases and 5 bases, in that order; junction bases with no gene match: 13. Germline V CDR1 and CDR2: LGHNT, FRNRAP. DNA for the CDR3: TGTGCTAGTGGCGGAACCTCTTTAGCGGGAGATGAGACCCAGTACTTC. This translates into CASGGTSLAGDETQYF.

The V gene is TRBV5-1, the J gene TRBJ2-2; 8 bases agree with TRBD2. The junction had 16 bases not matched to a gene; V was cut back by 7 bases and J by 5 bases. Per germline, CDR1 SGHRS and CDR2 YFSETQ. CDR3 size: 17 residues. The CDR3 DNA reads TGCGCCAGCGCAACCCCGGTGATAGCGGGACGGACCGGGGAGCTGTTTTTT. This encodes CASATPVIAGRTGELFF.

The genes are TRBV10-1 and TRBJ2-7; TRBD2 matches at 9 bases. Germline assignment: CDR1 WNHNN and CDR2 SYGVQD (reference sequence). The CDR3 has 14 amino acids. Trimming removed 3 bases from V and 9 bases from J; junction bases left unmatched: 9. DNA of the CDR3: TGCGCCAGCAGTGAAGGCGGGAGGGGTACGCGGCAGTACTTC. Translating gives CASSEGGRGTRQYF.

The CDR3 spells CASSRNPHSPRSYGYTF. The CDR3 nucleotides read TGTGCCAGCAGCCGGAACCCCCACAGTCCCCGTTCCTATGGCTACACCTTC. The gene calls are TRBV28 and TRBJ1-2; D not resolved. The V and J ends lost 6 bases and 4 bases respectively, with 24 bases between them. Germline V gene lookup returns CDR1 MDHEN and CDR2 SYDVKM. CDR3 length: 17 amino acids.

The V gene is TRBV9, the J gene TRBJ2-3; D remains ambiguous. CDR3 length: 11 residues. Trimming stripped 3 bases from V and 11 bases from J, with 10 bases between. Germline CDR1 reads SGDLS; CDR2 reads YYNGEE. CDR3 nucleotides: TGTGCCAGCAGCGACCTACTCGAGCAGTATTTT. Its protein product is CASSDLLEQYF.

This clone was detected only a few times. The rearrangement uses TRBV10-2 and TRBJ2-3, with TRBD2 matching over 9 bases. Germline CDR1 WSHSY, CDR2 SAAADI. J lost 6 bases, V lost 8 bases, and 18 bases had no gene match. This CDR3 has 17 residues. This chain's CDR3 is CASGRGGLTSEEDTQYF. CDR3 in DNA: TGCGCCAGCGGGCGGGGGGGGCTAACCTCGGAGGAGGATACGCAGTATTTT.

The chain carries TRBV4-1 and TRBJ1-4, with unresolved D. This CDR3 comprises 18 residues. Trimming removed 0 bases from V and 15 bases from J, with 29 bases in between. Germline loops: CDR1 MGHRA, CDR2 YSYEKL. CDR3 region: CASSQDYRGGLMRSGVFF. In DNA, the CDR3 is TGCGCCAGCAGCCAAGATTACCGGGGAGGACTAATGAGATCCGGCGTGTTTTTT.

The chain couples TRBV6-6 to TRBJ2-7; tentative D call: TRBD2 (5 bases). The CDR3 has 13 residues. Germline values: CDR1 MNHNY, CDR2 SVGAGI (reference sequence). Trimming pared 7 bases from V and 3 bases from J, leaving 13 bases between. The CDR3 nucleotides are TGTGCCAGCACCGACGGTACTAGCTACGAGCAGTACTTC. Encoded protein: CASTDGTSYEQYF.

The chain couples TRBV4-2 to TRBJ2-7, with 8 bases aligning to TRBD1. The germline V gene has CDR1 LGHNA and CDR2 YNFKEQ. The CDR3 extends over 17 amino acids. After removal of 1 base from V and 6 bases from J, the junction contained 14 bases not matched to a gene. CDR3 in DNA: TGTGCCAGCAGCCAAGGGATGGACAGGGTCGTAACGTGCGAGCAGTACTTC. Protein sequence: CASSQGMDRVVTCEQYF.

The chain recombines TRBV5-1 with TRBJ2-7; a weak D match, TRBD1 (6 bases). V was shortened by 4 bases and J by 0 bases, with 11 bases between the two germline ends. The CDR3 is 14 residues long. The germline gives CDR1 SGHRS, CDR2 YFSETQ. The CDR3 loop reads CASSEDSCSYEQYF. In DNA form, the CDR3 reads TGCGCCAGCAGCGAGGACAGTTGCTCCTACGAGCAGTACTTC.

This clone was counted a single time. The rearrangement joins TRBV5-4 to TRBJ2-4, with 9 bases fitting TRBD2. V lost 0 bases and J lost 3; bases outside the gene matches: 7. The CDR3 is 17 amino acids. Germline-derived CDR1 and CDR2 are SGHNT and YYREEE (reference sequence). In DNA form, the CDR3 reads TGTGCCAGCAGCTTGGGCGGGACTAGCTACGGCAAAAACATTCAGTACTTC. Amino acid sequence: CASSLGGTSYGKNIQYF.

V and J are TRBV6-5 and TRBJ2-7; 9 nucleotides match TRBD1. This CDR3 region has 15 residues. Germline V gene data show CDR1 as MNHEY and CDR2 as SVGAGI. Unmatched junction bases numbered 8, after V lost 7 bases and J lost 1 base. CDR3 nucleotides: TGTGCCAGCACCACCAGACAGGGGGAATCCTACGAGCAGTACTTC. Protein product: CASTTRQGESYEQYF.

This clone was recorded a few times. The V gene is TRBV28, the J gene TRBJ2-5; 7 nucleotides line up with TRBD2. V dropped 3 bases and J dropped 6; count of bases not matched to a gene: 10. This CDR3 is built from 15 residues. Looked up from germline, CDR1 is MDHEN and CDR2 is SYDVKM. The CDR3 is CASSFGGGGQKTQYF. The CDR3, as DNA: TGTGCCAGCAGTTTTGGGGGGGGAGGGCAGAAGACCCAGTACTTC.